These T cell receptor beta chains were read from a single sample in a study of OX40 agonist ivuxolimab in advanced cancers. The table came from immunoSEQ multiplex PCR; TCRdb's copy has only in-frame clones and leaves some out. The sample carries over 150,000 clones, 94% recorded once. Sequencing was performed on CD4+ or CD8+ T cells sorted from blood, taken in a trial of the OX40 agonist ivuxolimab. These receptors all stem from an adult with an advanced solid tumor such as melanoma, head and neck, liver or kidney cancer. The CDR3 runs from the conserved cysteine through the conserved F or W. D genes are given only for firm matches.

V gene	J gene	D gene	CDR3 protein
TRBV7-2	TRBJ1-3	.	CASSAVQEDTIYF
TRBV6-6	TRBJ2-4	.	CASSYRGREHIQYF
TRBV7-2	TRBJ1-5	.	CASSPRSGTEPQHF
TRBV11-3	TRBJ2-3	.	CASSSEGRWNTDTQYF
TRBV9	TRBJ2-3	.	CASSVVGESTDTQYF
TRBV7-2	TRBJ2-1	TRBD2	CASSPRLAGGKIYNEQFF
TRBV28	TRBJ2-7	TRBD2	CASSPWTSGSYEQYF
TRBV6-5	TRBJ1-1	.	CASSYSPGATEAFF
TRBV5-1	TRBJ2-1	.	CASSLVPVSYNEQFF
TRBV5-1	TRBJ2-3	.	CASSLDSPPDTQYF
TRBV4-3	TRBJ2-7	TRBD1	CASSQGDRGTRLAYEQYF
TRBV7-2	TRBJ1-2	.	CASSPDSNYGYTF
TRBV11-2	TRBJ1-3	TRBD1	CASSSTTGRNTIYF
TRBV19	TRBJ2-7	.	CASSSGARYEQYF
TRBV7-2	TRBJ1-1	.	CASSKGTNTEAFF
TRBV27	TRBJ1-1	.	CASSPRFRGVNTEAFF
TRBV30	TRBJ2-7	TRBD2	CAWSDHSRAGGREVDEQYF
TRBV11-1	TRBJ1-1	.	CASTSQGTEAFF
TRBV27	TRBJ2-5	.	CASSGLGHKETQYF
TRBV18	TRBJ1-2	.	CASSPNQGTSNYGYTF
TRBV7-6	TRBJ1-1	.	CASSPSWVLNTEAFF
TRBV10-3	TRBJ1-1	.	CATGGGNTEAFF
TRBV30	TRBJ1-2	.	CAWSRGSNNYGYTF
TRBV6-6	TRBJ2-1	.	CASSYSEGVINEQFF
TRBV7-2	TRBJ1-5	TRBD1	CASSLTGVQPQHF
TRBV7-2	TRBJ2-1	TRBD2	CASSARLAGGAYNEQFF
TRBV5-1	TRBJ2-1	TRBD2	CASSLEGLAGGSYNEQFF
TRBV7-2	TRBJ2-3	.	CASTKKGKGDTQYF
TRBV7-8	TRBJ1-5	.	CASSLEAGFNQPQHF
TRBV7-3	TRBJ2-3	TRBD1	CASSPGTGTDTQYF
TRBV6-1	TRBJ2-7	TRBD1	CASSGQAEQYF
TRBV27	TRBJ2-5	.	CASSLVGSGPQETQYF
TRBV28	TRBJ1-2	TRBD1	CASSPTPDRVNLNYGYTF
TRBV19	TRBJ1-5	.	CASSIDPARYSDQPQHF
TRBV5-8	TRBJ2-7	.	CASSWRIQQDSYEQYF
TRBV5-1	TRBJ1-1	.	CANSLSGLNTEAFF
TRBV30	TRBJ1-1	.	CAWGRAGNTEAFF
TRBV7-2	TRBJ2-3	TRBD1	CASSLDAGGYSDTQYF
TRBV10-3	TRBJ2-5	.	CAISESTDQETQYF